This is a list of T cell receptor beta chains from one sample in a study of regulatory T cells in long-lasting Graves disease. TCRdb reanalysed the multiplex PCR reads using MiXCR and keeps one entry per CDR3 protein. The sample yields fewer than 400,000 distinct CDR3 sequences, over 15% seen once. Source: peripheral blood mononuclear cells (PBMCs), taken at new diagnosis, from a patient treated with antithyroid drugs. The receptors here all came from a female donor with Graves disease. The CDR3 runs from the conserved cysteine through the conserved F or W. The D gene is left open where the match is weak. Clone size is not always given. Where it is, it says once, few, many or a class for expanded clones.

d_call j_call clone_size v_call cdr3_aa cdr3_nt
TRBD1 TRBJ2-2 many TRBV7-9 CASRGGHTGELFF TGTGCCTCCCGAGGGGGCCACACCGGGGAGCTGTTTTTT
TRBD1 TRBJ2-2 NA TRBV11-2 CASSPGTGYTGELFF TGTGCCAGCAGCCCGGGGACAGGGTACACCGGGGAGCTGTTTTTT
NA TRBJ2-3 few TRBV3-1 CASSRPLTDTQYF TGTGCCAGCAGCCGGCCCCTCACAGATACGCAGTATTTT
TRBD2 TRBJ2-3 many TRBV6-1 CASSERFSGRATDTQYF TGTGCCAGCAGTGAAAGATTTAGCGGGAGGGCCACAGATACGCAGTATTTT
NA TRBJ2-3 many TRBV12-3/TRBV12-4 CASTSTGGTQYF TGTGCCAGCACCTCAACCGGGGGTACGCAGTATTTT
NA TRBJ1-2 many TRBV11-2 CASSLGDNYGYTF TGTGCCAGCAGCTTAGGGGACAACTATGGCTACACCTTC
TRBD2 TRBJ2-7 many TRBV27 CASSPSRLAGFNEQYF TGTGCCAGCAGTCCCTCCCGACTAGCGGGATTTAACGAGCAGTACTTC
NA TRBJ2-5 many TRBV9 CASSVSGPSPRYQETQYF TGTGCCAGCAGCGTATCCGGCCCTAGCCCAAGGTACCAAGAGACCCAGTACTTC
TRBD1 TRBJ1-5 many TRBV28 CASSSAGGRGQPQHF TGTGCCAGCAGTTCCGCAGGGGGCAGGGGTCAGCCCCAGCATTTT
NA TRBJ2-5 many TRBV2 CASSEATGTGQETQYF TGTGCCAGCAGTGAAGCGACAGGGACTGGCCAAGAGACCCAGTACTTC
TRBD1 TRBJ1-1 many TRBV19 CASSWDRVGTEAFF TGTGCCAGTAGTTGGGACAGGGTGGGCACTGAAGCTTTCTTT
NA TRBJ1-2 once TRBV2 CASSPKDGGANGYTF TGTGCCAGCAGTCCTAAGGACGGGGGCGCGAATGGCTACACCTTC
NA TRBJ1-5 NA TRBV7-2 CASSPRGGELYNQPQHF TGTGCCAGCAGCCCAAGAGGGGGGGAACTTTACAATCAGCCCCAGCATTTT
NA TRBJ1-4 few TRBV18 CASSPAVANEKLFF TGTGCCAGCTCACCAGCGGTAGCGAATGAAAAACTGTTTTTT
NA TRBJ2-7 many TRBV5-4 CASSPTGLTYEQYF TGTGCCAGCAGCCCCACGGGACTGACCTACGAGCAGTACTTC
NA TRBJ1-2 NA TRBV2 CASRNWGQGDGDSNYGYTF TGTGCCAGCAGGAACTGGGGGCAGGGTGACGGAGATTCTAACTATGGCTACACCTTC
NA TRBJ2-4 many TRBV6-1 CASSEFAPGRPYF TGTGCCAGCAGTGAATTTGCCCCGGGAAGACCTTACTTC
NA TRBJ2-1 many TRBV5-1 CASSLALGDNEQFF TGCGCCAGCAGCTTGGCTTTGGGAGACAATGAGCAGTTCTTC
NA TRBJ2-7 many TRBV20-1 CSATRTPASYEQYF TGCAGTGCCACCAGGACACCTGCTTCCTACGAGCAGTACTTC
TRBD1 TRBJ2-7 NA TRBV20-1 CSVQGARAYEQYF TGCAGTGTACAGGGGGCAAGGGCCTACGAGCAGTACTTC
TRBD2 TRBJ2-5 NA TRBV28 CASTQLAELQETQYF TGTGCCAGCACCCAGCTAGCGGAGCTCCAAGAGACCCAGTACTTC
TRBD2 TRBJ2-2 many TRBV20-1 CSASGGTSGHTGELFF TGCAGTGCTAGCGGGGGGACTAGCGGTCACACCGGGGAGCTGTTTTTT
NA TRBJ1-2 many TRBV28 CASSPRGRFSGYTF TGTGCCAGCAGCCCCCGGGGCCGCTTTTCTGGCTACACCTTC
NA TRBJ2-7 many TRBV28 CASTRQVFSSYEQYF TGTGCCAGCACAAGACAGGTTTTTAGCTCCTACGAGCAGTACTTC
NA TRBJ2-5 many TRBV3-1 CASSQDTVQETQYF TGTGCCAGCAGCCAAGATACTGTCCAAGAGACCCAGTACTTC
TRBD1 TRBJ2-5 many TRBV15 CATSRQGQETQYF TGTGCCACCAGCCGACAGGGCCAAGAGACCCAGTACTTC
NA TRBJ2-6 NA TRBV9 CASSVGVPGANVLTF TGTGCCAGCAGCGTGGGGGTTCCTGGGGCCAACGTCCTGACTTTC
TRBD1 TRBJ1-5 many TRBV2 CASSGYRGLDQPQHF TGTGCCAGCAGTGGATACAGGGGGTTGGATCAGCCCCAGCATTTT
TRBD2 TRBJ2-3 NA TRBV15 CATSRDRGGGPTDTQYF TGTGCCACCAGCAGAGATCGGGGGGGAGGGCCCACAGATACGCAGTATTTT
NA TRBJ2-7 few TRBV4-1 CASSRLGGLTYEQYF TGCGCCAGCAGCCGGCTAGGGGGACTAACTTACGAGCAGTACTTC
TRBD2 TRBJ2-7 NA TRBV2 CASREREGPYEQYF TGTGCCAGCCGTGAGCGGGAGGGTCCCTACGAGCAGTACTTC
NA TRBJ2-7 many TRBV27 CASSLYGTVQYF TGTGCCAGCAGTTTATACGGTACGGTGCAGTACTTC
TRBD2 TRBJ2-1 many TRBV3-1 CASSLWLGTSANEQFF TGTGCCAGCAGCCTATGGCTTGGGACTAGCGCCAATGAGCAGTTCTTC
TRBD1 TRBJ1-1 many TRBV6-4 CASSATGDGTEAFF TGTGCCAGCAGCGCCACAGGGGATGGCACTGAAGCTTTCTTT
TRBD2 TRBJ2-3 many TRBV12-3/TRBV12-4 CASSPGLAGGPVPVLAQYF TGTGCCAGCAGTCCAGGACTAGCGGGAGGGCCTGTTCCGGTGTTAGCGCAGTATTTT
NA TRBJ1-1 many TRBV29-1 CSVADPPNTEAFF TGCAGCGTTGCGGATCCCCCGAACACTGAAGCTTTCTTT
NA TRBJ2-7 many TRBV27 CASSFLQSYEQYF TGTGCCAGCAGTTTTCTACAGTCCTACGAGCAGTACTTC
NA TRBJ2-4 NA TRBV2 CASSGGLKNVQYF TGTGCCAGCAGCGGGGGCCTGAAAAACGTTCAGTACTTC
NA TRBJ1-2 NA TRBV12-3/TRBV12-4 CASSLSRGYGYTF TGTGCCAGCAGTTTATCCAGGGGCTATGGCTACACCTTC
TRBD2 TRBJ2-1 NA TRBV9 CAGSVESSGYNEQFF TGTGCCGGCAGCGTAGAGTCTAGCGGGTACAATGAGCAGTTCTTC
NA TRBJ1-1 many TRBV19 CASKPGGGTEAFF TGTGCCAGTAAGCCCGGGGGGGGGACTGAAGCTTTCTTT
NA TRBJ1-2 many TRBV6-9 CASSYRGLSKANYGYTF TGTGCCAGCAGTTACCGGGGATTATCTAAAGCTAACTATGGCTACACCTTC
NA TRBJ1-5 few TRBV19 CASSMMAGDQPQHF TGTGCCAGTAGTATGATGGCAGGGGATCAGCCCCAGCATTTT
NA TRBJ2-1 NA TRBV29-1 CSVEVVGNEQFF TGCAGCGTTGAAGTTGTCGGAAATGAGCAGTTCTTC
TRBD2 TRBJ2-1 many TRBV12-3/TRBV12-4 CASSRGGTSGPEQFF TGTGCCAGCAGCCGGGGGGGGACTAGCGGACCTGAGCAGTTCTTC
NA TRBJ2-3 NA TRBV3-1 CASSDSGTNTDMQYF TGTGCCAGCAGCGACTCAGGGACAAACACAGATATGCAGTATTTT